This T cell receptor (beta chain) was retrieved from a study of blood T cell repertoires in COVID-19. Whole-study context: PBMCs, B-cell-depleted T cells, or T cells provided the cDNA or gDNA that made up the material.

Germline loops: CDR1 GTSNPN, CDR2 SVGIG (reference sequence). V gave up 2 bases and J gave up 8 bases, with 12 bases separating them. The CDR3 totals 13 residues. Assay used: immunoSEQ multiplex PCR; TCRdb lists only in-frame clones, some missing. The table has roughly 280,000 clones, 88% seen once; the top ten hold less than 3%. Recovered status in Cohort 3 required two negative PCRs, clearance, or symptom resolution. Specimen: PBMCs or T cells enriched from blood (not recorded which). This TCR came from a woman in her 50s who had recovered from COVID-19. The chain is built from TRBV30 and TRBJ1-4; D is unclear. Written as DNA, the CDR3 is TGTGCCTGGAGTAAAGGACTGATCGAAAAACTGTTTTTT. It yields the protein CAWSKGLIEKLFF.